The following is a TCR beta chain sequence with its context. This clonotype was detected many times. The target of this receptor is not known. The sample holds no much larger clone one base away, and base qualities are not on file. These data belong to a study of T cells in Graves' hyperthyroidism and ophthalmopathy (dated by TCRdb to the late 2010s). In terms of the full investigation: Peripheral blood was collected at initial diagnosis, before any treatment. To identify distinguishing TCR V-J signatures, a discovery cohort of 95 to 100 patients was used, comprising 40 to 45 with Graves' ophthalmopathy and some 57 with stable Graves' hyperthyroidism. Prospective prediction of ophthalmopathy was tested in an independent validation cohort consisting of fewer than 20 hyperthyroidism patients and 15 to 17 patients who later progressed to ophthalmopathy. For training and testing, the 100 or so patients in the discovery cohort were randomly divided in a 7:3 ratio. Thyroid tissue and blood T-cell repertoires from six Graves' hyperthyroidism patients were also compared in the study. After sampling, hyperthyroidism patients received methimazole starting at 30 mg daily, and ophthalmopathy patients received high-dose intravenous methylprednisolone. The paper reports TCR Vbeta CDR3 sequencing of approximately 140 peripheral blood samples: 43 ophthalmopathy, about 75 hyperthyroidism and 17 progressor patients.

What the work shows at the level of the full study, not this receptor alone: No statistical method was used to fix the sample size in advance, and group allocation was not hidden from the investigators. During validation, the model predicted progression to ophthalmopathy a median of about 6.5 months ahead of onset, with approximately 70% sensitivity and 72% to 80% specificity. A 13 V-J signature model separated ophthalmopathy from stable hyperthyroidism, with approximately 86% sensitivity and about 81% specificity in cross-validation and 80%/75% in testing. Blood samples also contained most of the expanded thyroid clonotypes (frequency above 0.001), which suggests that blood repertoires may reflect thyroid immune responses.

Between the V and J ends, shortened by 3 bases and 6 bases respectively, the junction contains 9 bases. CDR1 and CDR2 are read off the germline V gene (reference sequence) as MNHEY and SMNVEV. The CDR3 has 13 amino acids, counting the end cysteine and phenylalanine. This entry keeps only the CDR3 DNA: 39 bases, framed from base 1. The TCR beta CDR3 regions were amplified from the RNA transcripts. The first round of RT-PCR for the TCR CDR3 was performed with the HTBI primer set and the Qiagen OneStep RT-PCR kit. Libraries were constructed in a second round of multiplex PCR, after which size selection and purification were carried out. The libraries were sequenced on an Illumina HiSeq2000 using paired-end 100 bp reads. The authors' analysis ran thus. Raw data were processed with SOAPnuke, discarding reads with adapters, uncalled bases, mean Phred below 15, or no exact constant-primer or identifier match. COPE v1.2.5 was used to merge high-quality paired reads, and clonotypes were defined as unique nucleotide sequences. MiTCR v1.1 was used to align clonotypes to the IMGT TRBV, TRBD and TRBJ reference segments. The analysis was restricted to V-J combinations with a frequency above 0.0001, which together covered roughly 99% of the repertoires. The TCS score was defined as F50 (clonal expansion) divided by E x V (chaos), with BLOSUM62-based TCRdist calculated between CDR3 peptides within each V-J. Welch's t-statistics and random forest reduced roughly 500 V-J features to roughly 13, which were used in a naive Bayes classifier (R e1071). In TCRdb, the public reads were trimmed at Q25 with fastp and aligned with MiXCR, with productive beta chains retained. Every CDR3 protein is listed once, alongside the most common genes and DNA of its rows. It is TCRdb's table, rather than the study itself, that gives the V and J calls and clone size. The sample data list some 760,000 distinct CDR3 sequences, and around 15% of these were observed just once. The top ten constitute 10% of the sample.

A patient counted as having stable Graves' hyperthyroidism if no progression to ophthalmopathy occurred over 18 months of follow-up. The hyperthyroidism patients were between 18 and 65 years old and newly diagnosed, with a disease duration of less than 2 months. Any patient with an uncontrolled infection, another autoimmune disease, pregnancy or lactation was excluded. Clinical symptoms, serum thyroxine and TRAb, thyroid ultrasound, and orbital computed tomography formed the basis for the diagnoses. PBMCs were isolated from 10 ml of fresh peripheral blood by Ficoll-Paque density gradient centrifugation. Trizol reagent was used to extract total RNA, and RNA quality was then checked on an Agilent 2100 Bioanalyzer.

This sequence originates from a woman younger than 30 with Graves' hyperthyroidism. The V and J segments used are TRBV27 and TRBJ1-5; the D segment could be TRBD1, given 5 matching bases. Sample: blood. The nucleotide sequence reads as follows: TGTGCCAGCAGTTTCGGGGGTAGTCAGCCCCAGCATTTT. It is translated as CASSFGGSQPQHF.